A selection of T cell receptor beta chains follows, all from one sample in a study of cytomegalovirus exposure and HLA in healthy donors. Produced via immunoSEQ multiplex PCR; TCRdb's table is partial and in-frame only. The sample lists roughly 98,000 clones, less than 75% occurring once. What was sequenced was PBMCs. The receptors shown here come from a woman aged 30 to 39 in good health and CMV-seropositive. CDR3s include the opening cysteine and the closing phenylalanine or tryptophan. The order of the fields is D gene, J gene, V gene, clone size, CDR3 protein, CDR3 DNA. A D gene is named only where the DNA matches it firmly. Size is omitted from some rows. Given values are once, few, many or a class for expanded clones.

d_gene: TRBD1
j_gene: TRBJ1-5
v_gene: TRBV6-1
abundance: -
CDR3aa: CASSGLGTEGANQPQHF
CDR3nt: TGTGCCAGCAGTGGCCTGGGGACAGAGGGGGCTAATCAGCCCCAGCATTTT

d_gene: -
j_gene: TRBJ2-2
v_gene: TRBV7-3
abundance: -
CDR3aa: CASSLNPSVNTGELFF
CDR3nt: TGTGCCAGCAGCTTAAATCCTAGCGTGAACACCGGGGAGCTGTTTTTT

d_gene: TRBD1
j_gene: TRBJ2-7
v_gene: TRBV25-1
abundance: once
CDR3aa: CASSPGQGSYEQYF
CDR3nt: TGTGCCAGCAGCCCGGGACAGGGCTCCTACGAGCAGTACTTC

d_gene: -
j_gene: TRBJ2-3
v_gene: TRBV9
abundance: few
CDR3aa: CASSVASGTDTQYF
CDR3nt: TGTGCCAGCAGCGTAGCTAGTGGAACAGATACGCAGTATTTT

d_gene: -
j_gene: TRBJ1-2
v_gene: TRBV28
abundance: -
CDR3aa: CASSFSGPNYGYTF
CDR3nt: TGTGCCAGCAGTTTCAGTGGTCCTAACTATGGCTACACCTTC

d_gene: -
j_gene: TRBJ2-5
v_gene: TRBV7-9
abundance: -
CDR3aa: CASTRVVGLETQYF
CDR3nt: TGTGCCAGCACCAGGGTTGTTGGGCTAGAGACCCAGTACTTC

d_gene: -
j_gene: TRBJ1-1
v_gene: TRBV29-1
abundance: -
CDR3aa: CSVGADNTEAFF
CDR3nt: TGCAGCGTGGGGGCAGATAACACTGAAGCTTTCTTT

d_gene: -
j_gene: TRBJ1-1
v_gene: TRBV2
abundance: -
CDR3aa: CASRDRGFITEAFF
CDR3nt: TGTGCCAGCCGGGACCGGGGGTTTATCACTGAAGCTTTCTTT

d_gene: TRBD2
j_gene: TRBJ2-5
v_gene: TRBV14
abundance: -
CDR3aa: CASSHQRGAPETQYF
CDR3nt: TGTGCCAGCAGCCATCAGCGGGGGGCCCCAGAGACCCAGTACTTC

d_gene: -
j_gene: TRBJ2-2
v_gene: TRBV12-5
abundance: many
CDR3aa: CASGLVPKTGELFF
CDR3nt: TGTGCTAGTGGTTTGGTACCTAAGACCGGGGAGCTGTTTTTT

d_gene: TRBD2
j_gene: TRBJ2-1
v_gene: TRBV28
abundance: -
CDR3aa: CASIPHGRAANHNEQFF
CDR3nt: TGTGCCAGCATCCCCCACGGGAGGGCAGCCAACCACAATGAGCAGTTCTTC

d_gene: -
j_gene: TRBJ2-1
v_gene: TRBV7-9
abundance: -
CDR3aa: CASSPSYNEQFF
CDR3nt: TGTGCCAGCAGCCCCTCTTACAATGAGCAGTTCTTC

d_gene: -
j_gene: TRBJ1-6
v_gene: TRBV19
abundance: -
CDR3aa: CARHPKGENNSPLHF
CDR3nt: TGTGCCAGACACCCGAAAGGGGAAAATAATTCACCCCTCCACTTT

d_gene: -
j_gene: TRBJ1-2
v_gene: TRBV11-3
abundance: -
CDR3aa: CASSPGGQGYTF
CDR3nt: TGTGCCAGCAGCCCGGGGGGGCAGGGCTACACCTTC

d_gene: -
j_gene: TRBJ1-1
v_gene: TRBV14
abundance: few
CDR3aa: CASSRAGMNTEAFF
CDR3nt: TGTGCCAGCAGCCGAGCGGGGATGAACACTGAAGCTTTCTTT

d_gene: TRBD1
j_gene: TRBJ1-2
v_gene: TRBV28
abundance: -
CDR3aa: CASSLPINRGPRGYTF
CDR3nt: TGTGCCAGCAGTTTACCCATTAACAGGGGGCCACGGGGCTACACCTTC

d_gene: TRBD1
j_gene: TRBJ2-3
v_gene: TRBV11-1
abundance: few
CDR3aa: CASSERMGQGKDTQYF
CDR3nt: TGTGCCAGCAGCGAAAGAATGGGACAGGGTAAAGATACGCAGTATTTT

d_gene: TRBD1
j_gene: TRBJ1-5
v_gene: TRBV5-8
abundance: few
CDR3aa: CASSSPRTGNIQPQHF
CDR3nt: TGTGCCAGCAGCTCTCCGAGGACAGGGAATATTCAGCCCCAGCATTTT

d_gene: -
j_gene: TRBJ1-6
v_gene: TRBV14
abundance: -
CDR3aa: CASSQDRGDSPLHF
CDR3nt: TGTGCCAGCAGCCAAGACCGGGGTGATTCACCCCTCCACTTT

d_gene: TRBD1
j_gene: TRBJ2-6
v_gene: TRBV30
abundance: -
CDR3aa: CAWRGTGTRSGANVLTF
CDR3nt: TGTGCCTGGAGGGGGACAGGGACGCGTTCTGGGGCCAACGTCCTGACTTTC

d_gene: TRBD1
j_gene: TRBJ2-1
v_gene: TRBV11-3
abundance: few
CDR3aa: CASSFISTGGYNEQFF
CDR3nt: TGTGCCAGCAGCTTTATTTCGACAGGGGGCTACAATGAGCAGTTCTTC

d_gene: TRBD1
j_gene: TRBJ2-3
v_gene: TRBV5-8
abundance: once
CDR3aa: CASSSRGLGTDTQYF
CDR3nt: TGTGCCAGCAGCTCCAGGGGGCTCGGCACAGATACGCAGTATTTT

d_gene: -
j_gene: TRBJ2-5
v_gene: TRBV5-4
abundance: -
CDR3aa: CASSWAGGETQYF
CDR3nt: TGTGCCAGCAGCTGGGCAGGAGGTGAGACCCAGTACTTC

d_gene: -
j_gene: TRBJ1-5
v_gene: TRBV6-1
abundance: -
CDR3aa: CASRGRAGDNQPQHF
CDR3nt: TGTGCCAGCAGGGGCAGGGCGGGGGACAATCAGCCCCAGCATTTT

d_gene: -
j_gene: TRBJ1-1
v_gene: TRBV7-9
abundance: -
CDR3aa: CASSPDLAGANTEAFF
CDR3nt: TGTGCCAGCAGCCCAGATCTGGCAGGGGCCAACACTGAAGCTTTCTTT

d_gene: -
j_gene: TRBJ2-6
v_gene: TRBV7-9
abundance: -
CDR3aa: CASTQRRSSGANVLTF
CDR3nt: TGTGCCAGCACGCAACGACGGAGCTCTGGGGCCAACGTCCTGACTTTC

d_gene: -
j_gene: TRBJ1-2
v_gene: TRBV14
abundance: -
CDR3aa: CASSQGLNYGYTF
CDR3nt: TGTGCCAGCAGCCAAGGCCTAAACTATGGCTACACCTTC

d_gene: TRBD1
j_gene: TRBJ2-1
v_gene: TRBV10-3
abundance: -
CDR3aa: CAIRGGTGENEQFF
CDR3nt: TGTGCCATCAGGGGCGGGACAGGGGAAAATGAGCAGTTCTTC

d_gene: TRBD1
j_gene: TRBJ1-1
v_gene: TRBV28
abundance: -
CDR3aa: CASRGGQGARAFF
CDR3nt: TGTGCCAGCAGAGGGGGACAGGGGGCACGGGCTTTCTTT

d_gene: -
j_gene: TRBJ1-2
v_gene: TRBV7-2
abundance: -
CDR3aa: CASSHMARNSGYTF
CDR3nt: TGTGCCAGCAGCCACATGGCCAGAAATTCCGGCTACACCTTC

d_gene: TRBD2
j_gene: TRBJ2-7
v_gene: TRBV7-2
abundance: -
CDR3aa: CASSLRAGGSYEQYF
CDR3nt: TGTGCCAGCAGCTTAAGGGCGGGGGGCTCCTACGAGCAGTACTTC